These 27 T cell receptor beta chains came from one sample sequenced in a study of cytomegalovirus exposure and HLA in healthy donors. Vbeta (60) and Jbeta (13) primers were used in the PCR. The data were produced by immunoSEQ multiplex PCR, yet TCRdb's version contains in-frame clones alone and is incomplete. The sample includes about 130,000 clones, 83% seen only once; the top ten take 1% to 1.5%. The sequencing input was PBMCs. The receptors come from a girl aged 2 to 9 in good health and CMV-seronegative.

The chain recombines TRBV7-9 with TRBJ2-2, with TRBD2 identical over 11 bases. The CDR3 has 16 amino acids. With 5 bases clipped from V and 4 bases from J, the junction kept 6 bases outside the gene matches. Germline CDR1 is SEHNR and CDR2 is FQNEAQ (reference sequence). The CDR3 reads CASSIISGRGTGELFF. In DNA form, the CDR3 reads TGTGCCAGCAGCATAATTAGCGGGAGGGGCACCGGGGAGCTGTTTTTT.

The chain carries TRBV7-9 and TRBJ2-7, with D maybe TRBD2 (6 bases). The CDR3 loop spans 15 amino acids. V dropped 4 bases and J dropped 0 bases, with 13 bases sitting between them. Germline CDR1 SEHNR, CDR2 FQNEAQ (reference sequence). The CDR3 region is CASSSPSAPSYEQYF. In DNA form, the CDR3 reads TGTGCCAGCAGCTCCCCTAGCGCCCCCTCCTACGAGCAGTACTTC.

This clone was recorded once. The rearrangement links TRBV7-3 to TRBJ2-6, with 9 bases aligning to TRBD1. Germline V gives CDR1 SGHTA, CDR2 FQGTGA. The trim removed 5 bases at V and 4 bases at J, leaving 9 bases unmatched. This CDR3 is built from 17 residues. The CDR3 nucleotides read TGTGCCAGCAGCCCGAGGGACAGGGAAACGGGGGCCAACGTCCTGACTTTC. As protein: CASSPRDRETGANVLTF. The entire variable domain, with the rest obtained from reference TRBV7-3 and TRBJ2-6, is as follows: GAGVSQTPSNKVTEKGKYVELRCDPISGHTALYWYRQSLGQGPEFLIYFQGTGAADDSGLPNDRFFAVRPEGSVSTLKIQRTERGDSAVYLCASSPRDRETGANVLTFGAGSRLTVL.

The CDR3 loop is CASSYSRGGSYNEQFF. In DNA form, the CDR3 reads TGTGCCAGCAGTTACTCGAGGGGGGGCTCCTACAATGAGCAGTTCTTC. This sequence joins TRBV6-5 and TRBJ2-1; possibly TRBD2 for D (7 bases). The CDR3 length is 16 residues. Trimming took 0 bases from V and 0 from J, leaving 9 bases between them. The germline gives CDR1 MNHEY, CDR2 SVGAGI.

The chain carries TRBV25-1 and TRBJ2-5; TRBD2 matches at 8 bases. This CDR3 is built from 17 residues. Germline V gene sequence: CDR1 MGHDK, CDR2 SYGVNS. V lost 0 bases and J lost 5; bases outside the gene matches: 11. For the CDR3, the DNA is TGTGCCAGCAGTGAATATGTCCGGGGGGGCCAGGGGGAGACCCAGTACTTC. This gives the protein CASSEYVRGGQGETQYF.

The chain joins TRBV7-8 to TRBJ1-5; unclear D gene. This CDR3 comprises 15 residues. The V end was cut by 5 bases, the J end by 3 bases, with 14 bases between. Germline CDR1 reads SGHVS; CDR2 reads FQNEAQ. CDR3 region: CASSPQLTNNQPQHF. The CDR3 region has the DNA TGTGCCAGCAGCCCCCAGTTGACTAACAATCAGCCCCAGCATTTT.

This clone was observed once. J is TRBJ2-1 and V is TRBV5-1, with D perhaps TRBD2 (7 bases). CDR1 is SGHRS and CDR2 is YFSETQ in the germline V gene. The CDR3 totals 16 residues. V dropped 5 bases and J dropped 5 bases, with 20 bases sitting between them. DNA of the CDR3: TGCGCCAGCAGTGGTGCGGGGGTGACAGGCCACAATGAGCAGTTCTTC. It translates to CASSGAGVTGHNEQFF.

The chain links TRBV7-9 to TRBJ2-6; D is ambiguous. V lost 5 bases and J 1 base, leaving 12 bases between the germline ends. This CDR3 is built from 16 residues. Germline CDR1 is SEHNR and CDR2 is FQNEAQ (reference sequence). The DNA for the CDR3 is TGTGCCAGCAGCCCTCCGGGTCGATCTGGGGCCAACGTCCTGACTTTC. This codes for CASSPPGRSGANVLTF.

CDR3 loop: CASSLSVLAPGAQYF. In nucleotides, the CDR3 is TGTGCCAGCAGCCTGTCCGTACTAGCGCCGGGGGCCCAGTACTTC. The V and J genes are TRBV7-6 and TRBJ2-5, with TRBD2 matching 7 bases. CDR1 and CDR2 from the germline V gene are SGHVS and FNYEAQ. Trimming took 5 bases from V and 9 from J; bases not matched to a gene: 15. The length of the CDR3 is 15 residues.

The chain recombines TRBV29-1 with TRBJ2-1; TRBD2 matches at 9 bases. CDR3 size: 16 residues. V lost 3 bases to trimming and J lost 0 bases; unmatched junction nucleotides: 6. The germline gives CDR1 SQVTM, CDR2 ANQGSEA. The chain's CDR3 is CSVEGLAHSSYNEQFF. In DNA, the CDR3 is TGCAGCGTTGAGGGACTAGCCCACAGCTCCTACAATGAGCAGTTCTTC.

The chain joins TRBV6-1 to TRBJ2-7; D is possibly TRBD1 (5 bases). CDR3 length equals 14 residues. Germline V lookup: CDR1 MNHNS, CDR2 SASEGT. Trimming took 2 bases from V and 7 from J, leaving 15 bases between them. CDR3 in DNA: TGTGCCAGCAGTGAAAAGAGGACCAGGGAAGAGCAGTACTTC. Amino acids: CASSEKRTREEQYF.

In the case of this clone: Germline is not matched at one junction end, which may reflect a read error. The CDR3 sequence: CATSIDQIYNEQFF. Here the CDR3 DNA reads TGTGCCACTAGTATTGATCAGATATACAATGAGCAGTTCTTC. The V and J genes are TRBV19 and TRBJ2-1; D call uncertain. The CDR3 loop spans 14 amino acids. CDR1 LNHDA and CDR2 SQIVND come from the germline V gene (reference sequence).

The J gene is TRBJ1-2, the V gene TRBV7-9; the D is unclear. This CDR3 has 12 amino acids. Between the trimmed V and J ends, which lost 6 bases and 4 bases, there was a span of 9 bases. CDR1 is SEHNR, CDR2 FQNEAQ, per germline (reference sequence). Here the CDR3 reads CASSLDVYGYTF. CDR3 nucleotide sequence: TGTGCCAGCAGTCTAGACGTCTATGGCTACACCTTC.

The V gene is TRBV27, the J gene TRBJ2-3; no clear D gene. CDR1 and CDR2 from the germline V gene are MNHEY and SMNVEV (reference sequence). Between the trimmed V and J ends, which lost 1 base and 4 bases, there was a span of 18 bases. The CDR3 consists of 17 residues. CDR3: CASSLLGGQTSADTQYF. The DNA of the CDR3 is TGTGCCAGCAGTTTATTAGGTGGGCAGACGTCCGCAGATACGCAGTATTTT.

This CDR3 is CASSFLGETQYF. For the CDR3, the DNA is TGTGCCAGCAGCTTTCTAGGAGAGACCCAGTACTTC. This chain links TRBV7-6 with TRBJ2-5; D remains ambiguous. The germline gives CDR1 SGHVS, CDR2 FNYEAQ. The V end lost 3 bases, the J end lost 4 bases, and 6 bases lay between the germline ends. The length of the CDR3 is 12 residues.

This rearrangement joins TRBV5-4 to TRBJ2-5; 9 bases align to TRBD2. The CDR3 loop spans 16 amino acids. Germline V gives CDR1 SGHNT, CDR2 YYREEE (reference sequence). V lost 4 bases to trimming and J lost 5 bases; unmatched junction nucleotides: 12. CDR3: CASSPRAGGPWETQYF. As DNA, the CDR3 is TGTGCCAGCAGCCCTCGGGCGGGAGGGCCGTGGGAGACCCAGTACTTC.

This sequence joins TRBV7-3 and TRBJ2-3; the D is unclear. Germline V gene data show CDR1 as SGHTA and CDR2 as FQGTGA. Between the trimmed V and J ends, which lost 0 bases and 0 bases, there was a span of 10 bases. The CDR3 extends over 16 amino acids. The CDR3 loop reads CASSLTTLTSTDTQYF. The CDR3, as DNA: TGTGCCAGCAGCTTAACAACCCTGACTAGCACAGATACGCAGTATTTT. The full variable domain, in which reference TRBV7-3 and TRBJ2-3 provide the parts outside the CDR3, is GAGVSQTPSNKVTEKGKYVELRCDPISGHTALYWYRQSLGQGPEFLIYFQGTGAADDSGLPNDRFFAVRPEGSVSTLKIQRTERGDSAVYLCASSLTTLTSTDTQYFGPGTRLTVL.

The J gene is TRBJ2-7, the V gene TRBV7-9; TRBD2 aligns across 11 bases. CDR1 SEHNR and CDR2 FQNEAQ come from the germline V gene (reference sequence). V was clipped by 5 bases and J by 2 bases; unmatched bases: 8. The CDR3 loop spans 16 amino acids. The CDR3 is CASSPILAGAPYEQYF. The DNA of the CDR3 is TGTGCCAGCAGCCCAATACTAGCGGGAGCCCCCTACGAGCAGTACTTC.

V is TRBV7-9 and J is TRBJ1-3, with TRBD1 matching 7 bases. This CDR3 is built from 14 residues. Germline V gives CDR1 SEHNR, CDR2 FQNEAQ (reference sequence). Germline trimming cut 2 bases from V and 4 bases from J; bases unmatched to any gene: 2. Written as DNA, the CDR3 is TGTGCCAGCAGCTTAAGGGGGCCAGGAAACACCATATATTTT. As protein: CASSLRGPGNTIYF.

The CDR3 DNA follows: TGTGCCAGCAGTTTGACTAGCTACGACCCAAGTGATACGCAGTATTTT. This gives the protein CASSLTSYDPSDTQYF. The chain combines TRBV13 with TRBJ2-3; TRBD2 matches at 7 bases. The V gene's germline CDR1 is PRHDT and CDR2 FYEKMQ (reference sequence). The CDR3 totals 16 residues. J lost 6 bases, V lost 6 bases, and 15 bases had no gene match.

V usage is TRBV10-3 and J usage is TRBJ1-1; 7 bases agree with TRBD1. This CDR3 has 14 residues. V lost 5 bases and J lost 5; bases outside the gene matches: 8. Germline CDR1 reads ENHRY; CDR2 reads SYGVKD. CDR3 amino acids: CAISSKGGWTEAFF. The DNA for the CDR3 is TGTGCCATCAGTTCTAAAGGGGGCTGGACTGAAGCTTTCTTT.

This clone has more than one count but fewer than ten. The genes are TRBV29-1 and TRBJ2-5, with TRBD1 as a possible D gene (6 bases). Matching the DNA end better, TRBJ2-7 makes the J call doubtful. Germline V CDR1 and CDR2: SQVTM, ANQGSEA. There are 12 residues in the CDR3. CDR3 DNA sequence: TGCAGCGTGCGCACAGGGAGCTACGAGCAGTACTTC. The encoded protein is CSVRTGSYEQYF.

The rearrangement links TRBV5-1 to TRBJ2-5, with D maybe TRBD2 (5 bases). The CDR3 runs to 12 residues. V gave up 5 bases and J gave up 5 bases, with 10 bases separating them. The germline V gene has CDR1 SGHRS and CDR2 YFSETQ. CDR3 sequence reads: CASRREGETQYF. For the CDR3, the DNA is TGCGCCAGCAGACGGGAAGGGGAGACCCAGTACTTC.

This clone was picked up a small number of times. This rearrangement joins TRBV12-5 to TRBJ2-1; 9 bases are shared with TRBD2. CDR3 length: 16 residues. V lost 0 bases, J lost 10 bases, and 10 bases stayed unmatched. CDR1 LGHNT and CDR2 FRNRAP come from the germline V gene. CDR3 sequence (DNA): TGTGCTAGTGGTTTGGTTATAGCGGGGGACCCGGGGGAGCAGTTCTTC. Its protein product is CASGLVIAGDPGEQFF.

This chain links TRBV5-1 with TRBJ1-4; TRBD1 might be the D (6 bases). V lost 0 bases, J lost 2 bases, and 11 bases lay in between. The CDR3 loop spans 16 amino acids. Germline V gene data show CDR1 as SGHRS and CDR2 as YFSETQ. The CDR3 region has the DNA TGCGCCAGCAGCTTGGGACACAGGGCTACTAATGAAAAACTGTTTTTT. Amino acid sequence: CASSLGHRATNEKLFF.

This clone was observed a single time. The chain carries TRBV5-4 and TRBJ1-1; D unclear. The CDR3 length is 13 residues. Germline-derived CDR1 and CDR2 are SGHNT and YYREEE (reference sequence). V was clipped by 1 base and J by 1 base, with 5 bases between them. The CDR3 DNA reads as TGTGCCAGCAGCTTGCCAGGGAACACTGAAGCTTTCTTT. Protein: CASSLPGNTEAFF.

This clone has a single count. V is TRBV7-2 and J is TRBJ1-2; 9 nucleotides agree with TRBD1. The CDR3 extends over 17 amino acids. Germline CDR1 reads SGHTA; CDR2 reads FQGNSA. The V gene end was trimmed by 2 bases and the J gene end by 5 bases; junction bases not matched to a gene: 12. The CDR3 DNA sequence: TGTGCCAGCAGCTTATATACCCCAACAGGGGGCGATTATGGCTACACCTTC. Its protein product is CASSLYTPTGGDYGYTF.